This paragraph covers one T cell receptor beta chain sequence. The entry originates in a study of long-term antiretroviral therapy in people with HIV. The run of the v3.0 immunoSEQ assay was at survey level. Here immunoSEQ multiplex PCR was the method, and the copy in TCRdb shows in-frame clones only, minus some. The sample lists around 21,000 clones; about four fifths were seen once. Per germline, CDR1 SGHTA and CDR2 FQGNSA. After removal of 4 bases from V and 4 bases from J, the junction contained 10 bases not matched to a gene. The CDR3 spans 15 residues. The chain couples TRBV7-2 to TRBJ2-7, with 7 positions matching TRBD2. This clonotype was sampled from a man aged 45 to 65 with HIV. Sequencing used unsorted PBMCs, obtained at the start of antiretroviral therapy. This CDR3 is CASSSLASGTYEQYF. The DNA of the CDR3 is TGTGCCAGCAGCTCCCTCGCCAGCGGGACGTACGAGCAGTACTTC. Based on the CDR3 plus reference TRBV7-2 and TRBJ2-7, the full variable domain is GAGVSQSPSNKVTEKGKDVELRCDPISGHTALYWYRQSLGQGLEFLIYFQGNSAPDKSGLPSDRFSAERTGGSVSTLTIQRTQQEDSAVYLCASSSLASGTYEQYFGPGTRLTVT.